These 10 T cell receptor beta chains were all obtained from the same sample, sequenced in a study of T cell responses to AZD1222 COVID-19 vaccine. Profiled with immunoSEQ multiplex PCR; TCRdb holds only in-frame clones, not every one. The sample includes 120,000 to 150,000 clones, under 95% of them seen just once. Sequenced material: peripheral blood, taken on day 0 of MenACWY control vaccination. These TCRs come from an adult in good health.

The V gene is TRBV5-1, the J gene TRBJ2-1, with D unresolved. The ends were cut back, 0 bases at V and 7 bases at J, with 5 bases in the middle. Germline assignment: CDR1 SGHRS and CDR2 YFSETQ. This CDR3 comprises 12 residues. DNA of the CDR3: TGCGCCAGCAGCTTGGCCTTTAATGAGCAGTTCTTC. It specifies CASSLAFNEQFF.

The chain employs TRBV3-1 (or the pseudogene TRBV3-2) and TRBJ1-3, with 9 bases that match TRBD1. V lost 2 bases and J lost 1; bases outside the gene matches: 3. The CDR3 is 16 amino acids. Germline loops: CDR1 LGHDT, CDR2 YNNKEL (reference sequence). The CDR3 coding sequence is TGTGCCAGCAGCCAATATGGACAGGGGTCTGGAAACACCATATATTTT. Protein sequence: CASSQYGQGSGNTIYF.

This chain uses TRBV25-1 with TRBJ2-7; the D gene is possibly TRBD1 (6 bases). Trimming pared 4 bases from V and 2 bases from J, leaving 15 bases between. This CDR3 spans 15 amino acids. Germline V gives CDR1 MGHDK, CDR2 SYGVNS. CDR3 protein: CASSAPQGNAYEQYF. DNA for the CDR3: TGTGCCAGCAGTGCACCTCAGGGGAATGCCTACGAGCAGTACTTC.

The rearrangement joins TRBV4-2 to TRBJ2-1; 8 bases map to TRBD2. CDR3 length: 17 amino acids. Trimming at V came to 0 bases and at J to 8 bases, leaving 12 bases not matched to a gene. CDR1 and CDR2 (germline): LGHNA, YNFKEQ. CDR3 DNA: TGTGCCAGCAGCCAAGATCGATTAAGCGGGAGAAGCGATGAGCAGTTCTTC. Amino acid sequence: CASSQDRLSGRSDEQFF.

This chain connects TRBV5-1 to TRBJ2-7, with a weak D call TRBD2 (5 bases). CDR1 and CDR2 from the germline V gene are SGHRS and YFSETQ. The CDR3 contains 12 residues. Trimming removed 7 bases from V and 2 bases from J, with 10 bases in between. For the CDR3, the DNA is TGCGCCAGCGGCCGGGAAGCCTACGAGCAGTACTTC. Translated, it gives CASGREAYEQYF.

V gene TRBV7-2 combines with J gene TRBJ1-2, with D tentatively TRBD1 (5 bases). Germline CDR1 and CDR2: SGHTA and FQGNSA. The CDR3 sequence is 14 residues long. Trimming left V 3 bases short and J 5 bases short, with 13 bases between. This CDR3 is CASSLGRESYGYTF. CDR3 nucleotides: TGTGCCAGCAGCTTGGGCAGGGAGTCATATGGCTACACCTTC. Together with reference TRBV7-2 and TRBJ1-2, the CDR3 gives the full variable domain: GAGVSQSPSNKVTEKGKDVELRCDPISGHTALYWYRQSLGQGLEFLIYFQGNSAPDKSGLPSDRFSAERTGGSVSTLTIQRTQQEDSAVYLCASSLGRESYGYTFGSGTRLTVV.

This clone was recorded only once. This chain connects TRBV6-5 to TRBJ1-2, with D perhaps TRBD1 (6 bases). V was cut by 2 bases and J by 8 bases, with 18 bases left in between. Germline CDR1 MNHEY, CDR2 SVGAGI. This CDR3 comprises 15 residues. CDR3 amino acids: CASSYLGGPGLGYTF. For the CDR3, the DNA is TGTGCCAGCAGTTACCTCGGGGGCCCGGGACTAGGCTACACCTTC.

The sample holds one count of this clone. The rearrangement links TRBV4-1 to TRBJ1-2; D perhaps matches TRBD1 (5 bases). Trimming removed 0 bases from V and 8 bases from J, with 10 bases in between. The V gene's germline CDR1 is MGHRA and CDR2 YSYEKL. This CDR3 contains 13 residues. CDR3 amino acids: CASSQDTGWGYTF. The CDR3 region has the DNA TGCGCCAGCAGCCAAGACACAGGTTGGGGCTACACCTTC.

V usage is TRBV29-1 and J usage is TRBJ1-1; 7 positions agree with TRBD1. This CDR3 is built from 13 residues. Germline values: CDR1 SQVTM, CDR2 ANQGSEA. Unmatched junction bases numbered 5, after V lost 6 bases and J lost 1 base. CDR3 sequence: CSVAQGGNTEAFF. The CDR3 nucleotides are TGCAGCGTCGCCCAGGGGGGGAACACTGAAGCTTTCTTT.

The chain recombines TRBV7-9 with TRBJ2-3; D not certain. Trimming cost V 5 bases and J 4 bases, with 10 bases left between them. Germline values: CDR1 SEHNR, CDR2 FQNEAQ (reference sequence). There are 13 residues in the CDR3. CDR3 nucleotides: TGTGCCAGCAGCCAAGGCTCCCCAGATACGCAGTATTTT. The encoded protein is CASSQGSPDTQYF.